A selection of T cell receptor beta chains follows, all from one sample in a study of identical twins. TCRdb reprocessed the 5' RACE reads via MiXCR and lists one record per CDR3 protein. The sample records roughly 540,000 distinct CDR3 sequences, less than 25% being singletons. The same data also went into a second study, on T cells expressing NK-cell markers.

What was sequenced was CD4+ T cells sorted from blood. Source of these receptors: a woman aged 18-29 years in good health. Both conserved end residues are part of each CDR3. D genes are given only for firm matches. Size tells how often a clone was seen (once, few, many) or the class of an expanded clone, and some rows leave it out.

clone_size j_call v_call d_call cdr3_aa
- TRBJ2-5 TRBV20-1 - CSARLMGIWETQYF
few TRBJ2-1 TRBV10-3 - CAISRGNEQFF
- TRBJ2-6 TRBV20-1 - CSAKKTGSGANVLTF
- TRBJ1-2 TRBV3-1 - CASSQPPYGYTF
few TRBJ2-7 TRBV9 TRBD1 CASSRTGATSSYEQYF
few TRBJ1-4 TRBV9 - CASSVAGFSANEKLFF
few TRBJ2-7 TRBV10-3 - CAISERETIFYEQYF
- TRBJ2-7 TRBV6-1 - CASAGGHRGSDEQYF
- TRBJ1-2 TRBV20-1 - CSAGDGYGYTF
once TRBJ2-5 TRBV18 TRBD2 CASSPRLAEETQYF
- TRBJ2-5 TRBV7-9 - CASRTGPGTQYF
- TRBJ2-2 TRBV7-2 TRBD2 CASSLYFGTSGSGELFF
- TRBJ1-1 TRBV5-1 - CASSSAMNTEAFF
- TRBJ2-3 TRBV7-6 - CASSGLYSTDTQYF
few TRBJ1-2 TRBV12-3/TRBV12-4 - CASSLFTAANYGYTF
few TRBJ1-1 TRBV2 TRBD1 CASGTERNTEAFF
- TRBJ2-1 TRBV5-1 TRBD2 CASSLEGLAPQKFF
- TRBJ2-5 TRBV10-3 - CAIGRTDTEGTQYF
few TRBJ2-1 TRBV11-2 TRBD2 CASSFSASGRTTEQFF
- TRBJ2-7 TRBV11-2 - CASSLVIYVGGAPEQYF
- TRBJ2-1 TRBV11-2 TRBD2 CASSLRTSGSASSYNEQFF
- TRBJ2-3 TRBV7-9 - CASSLLGQLTDTQYF
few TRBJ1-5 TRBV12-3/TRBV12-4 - CASSFGGLGNQPQHF
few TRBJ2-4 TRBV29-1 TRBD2 CSGGVSGLGDIQYF
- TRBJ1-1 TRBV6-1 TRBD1 CASRRTGSVNTEAFF
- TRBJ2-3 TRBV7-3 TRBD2 CASKSGGAGDTQYF
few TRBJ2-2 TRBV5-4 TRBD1 CAGGQGTGELFF
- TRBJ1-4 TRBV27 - CASSASINEKLFF
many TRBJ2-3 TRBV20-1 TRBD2 CSASSLAGDKDTQYF
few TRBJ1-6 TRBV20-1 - CSAPLQGGSPLHF
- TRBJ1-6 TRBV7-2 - CASSLQRPHNSPLHF
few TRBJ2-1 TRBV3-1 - CASSQDVRGREFF
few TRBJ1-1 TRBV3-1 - CASSQEGVGGNTEAFF
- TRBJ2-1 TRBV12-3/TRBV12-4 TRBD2 CASSTLAQMPYNEQFF
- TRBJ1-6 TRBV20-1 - CSVSSGFSPLHF
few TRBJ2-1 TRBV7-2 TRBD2 CASSSPGTSGYNEQFF
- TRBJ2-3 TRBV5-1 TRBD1 CASSLDPWDRGPISTDTQYF
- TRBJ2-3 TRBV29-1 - CSTSGPGLVDTQYF
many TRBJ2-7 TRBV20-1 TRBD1 CSASSGTGSKEQYF
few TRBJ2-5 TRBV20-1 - CSTYRANQETQYF
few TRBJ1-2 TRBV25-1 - CASSLNMGGYTF
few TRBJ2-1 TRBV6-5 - CASRWNNEQFF
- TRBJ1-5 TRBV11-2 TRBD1 CASSLGSRGQGLYSNQPQHF
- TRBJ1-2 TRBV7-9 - CASSLQGPNGYTF
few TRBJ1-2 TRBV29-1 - CSVEDPGGHGYTF
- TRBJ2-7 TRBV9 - CASSPRLDYEQYF
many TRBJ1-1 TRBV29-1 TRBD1 CSVERTGGTEAFF
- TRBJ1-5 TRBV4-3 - CASSRKTDPNQPQHF
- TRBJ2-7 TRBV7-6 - CASSLAGTAPYEQYF
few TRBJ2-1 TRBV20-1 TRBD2 CSARDLTTSGSYNEQFF
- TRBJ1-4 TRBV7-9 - CASSLAGQSNEKLFF
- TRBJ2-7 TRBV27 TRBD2 CASKWLSGMYEQYF